This T cell receptor (beta chain) was sequenced during a study of blood T cell repertoires in COVID-19. Study summary: COVID-19 samples collected from the United States, Italy and Spain covered acute and convalescent phases. T cells, B-cell-depleted T cells, or PBMCs supplied cDNA or gDNA.

Points on this clone: The sample holds other DNA sequences that translate to the same CDR3.

CDR1 is MDHEN, CDR2 SYDVKM, per germline. The CDR3 length is 12 residues. The ends were cut back, 3 bases at V and 4 bases at J, with 7 bases in the middle. Enrollment of patients from Seattle took place during active infection, with longitudinal follow-up. Per the original methods: Quantification of nucleated cells was approximated via reference gene primer amplification. Sequencing was performed with immunoSEQ multiplex PCR; in TCRdb, only in-frame clones are kept and a portion is missing. V and J calls and clone size come straight from that table; D and trimming were deduced from the DNA. The sample has about 390,000 clones; about 87% are singletons.

The V and J genes are TRBV28 and TRBJ2-7; no clear D gene. The sequencing input was peripheral blood. This sequence was found in a woman aged 60-75 years with COVID-19, enrolled during active disease. This CDR3 reads CASSLSGYEQYF. Here the CDR3 DNA reads TGTGCCAGCAGTTTGTCGGGTTACGAGCAGTACTTC.